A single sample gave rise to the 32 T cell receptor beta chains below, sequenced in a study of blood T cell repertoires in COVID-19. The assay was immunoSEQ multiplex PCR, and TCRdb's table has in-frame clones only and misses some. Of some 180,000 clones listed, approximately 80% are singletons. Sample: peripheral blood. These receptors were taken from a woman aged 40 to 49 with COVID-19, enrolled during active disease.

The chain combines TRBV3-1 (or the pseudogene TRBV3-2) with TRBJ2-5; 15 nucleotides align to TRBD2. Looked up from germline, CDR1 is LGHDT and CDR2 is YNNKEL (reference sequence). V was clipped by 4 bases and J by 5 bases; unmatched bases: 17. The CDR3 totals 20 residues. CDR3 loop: CASSPRTISGTSGRRETQYF. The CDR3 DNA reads TGTGCCAGCAGCCCCCGCACCATTTCAGGGACTAGCGGGAGGAGGGAGACCCAGTACTTC.

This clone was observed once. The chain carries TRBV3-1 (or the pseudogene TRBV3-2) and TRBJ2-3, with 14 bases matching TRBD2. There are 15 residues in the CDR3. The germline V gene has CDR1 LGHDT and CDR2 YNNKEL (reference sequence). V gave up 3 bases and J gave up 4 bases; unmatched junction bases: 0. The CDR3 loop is CASSQTSGGADTQYF. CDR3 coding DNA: TGTGCCAGCAGCCAGACTAGCGGGGGGGCAGATACGCAGTATTTT.

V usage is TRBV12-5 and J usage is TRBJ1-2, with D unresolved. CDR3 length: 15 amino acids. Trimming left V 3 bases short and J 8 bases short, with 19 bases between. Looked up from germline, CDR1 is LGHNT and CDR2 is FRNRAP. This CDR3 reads CASGFPHSGKWGYTF. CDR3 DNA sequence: TGTGCTAGTGGTTTCCCCCATAGCGGCAAGTGGGGCTACACCTTC. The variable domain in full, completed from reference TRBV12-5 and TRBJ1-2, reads DARVTQTPRHKVTEMGQEVTMRCQPILGHNTVFWYRQTMMQGLELLAYFRNRAPLDDSGMPKDRFSAEMPDATLATLKIQPSEPRDSAVYFCASGFPHSGKWGYTFGSGTRLTVV.

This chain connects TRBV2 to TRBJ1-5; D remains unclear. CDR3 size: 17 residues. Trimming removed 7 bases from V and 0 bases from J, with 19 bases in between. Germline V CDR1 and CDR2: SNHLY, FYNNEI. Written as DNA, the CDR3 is TGTGCCAGCACTCCCATCCCGCGGGAAGATAGCAATCAGCCCCAGCATTTT. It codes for CASTPIPREDSNQPQHF.

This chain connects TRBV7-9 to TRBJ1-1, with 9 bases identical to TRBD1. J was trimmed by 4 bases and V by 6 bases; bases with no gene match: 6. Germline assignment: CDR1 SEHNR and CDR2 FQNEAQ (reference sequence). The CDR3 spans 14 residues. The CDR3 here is CASSSGQGFTEAFF. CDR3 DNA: TGTGCCAGCAGTTCCGGACAGGGGTTCACTGAAGCTTTCTTT.

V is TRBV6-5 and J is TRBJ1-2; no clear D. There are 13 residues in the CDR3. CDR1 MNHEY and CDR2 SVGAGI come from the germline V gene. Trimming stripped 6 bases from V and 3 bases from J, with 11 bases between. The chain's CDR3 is CASREDRDYGYTF. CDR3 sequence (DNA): TGTGCCAGCAGGGAGGACCGAGACTATGGCTACACCTTC.

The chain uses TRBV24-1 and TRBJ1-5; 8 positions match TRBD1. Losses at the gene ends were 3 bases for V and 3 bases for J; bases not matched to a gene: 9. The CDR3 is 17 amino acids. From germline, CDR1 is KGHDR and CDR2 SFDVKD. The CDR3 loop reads CATSDTHRGVDNQPQHF. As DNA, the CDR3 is TGTGCCACCAGTGATACCCACAGGGGGGTTGACAATCAGCCCCAGCATTTT.

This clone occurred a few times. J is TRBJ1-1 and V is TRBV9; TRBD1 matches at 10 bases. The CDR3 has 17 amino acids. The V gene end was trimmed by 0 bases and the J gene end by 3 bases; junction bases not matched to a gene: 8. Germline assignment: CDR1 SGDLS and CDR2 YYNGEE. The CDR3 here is CASSVGRGQGRDTEAFF. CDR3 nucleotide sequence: TGTGCCAGCAGCGTAGGGAGGGGACAGGGGAGGGACACTGAAGCTTTCTTT. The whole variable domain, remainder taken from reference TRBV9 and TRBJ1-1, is DSGVTQTPKHLITATGQRVTLRCSPRSGDLSVYWYQQSLDQGLQFLIQYYNGEERAKGNILERFSAQQFPDLHSELNLSSLELGDSALYFCASSVGRGQGRDTEAFFGQGTRLTVV.

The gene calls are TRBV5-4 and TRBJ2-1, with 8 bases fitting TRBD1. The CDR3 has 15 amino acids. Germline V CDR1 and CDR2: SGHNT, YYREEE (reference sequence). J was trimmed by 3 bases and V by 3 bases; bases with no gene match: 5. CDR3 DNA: TGTGCCAGCAGCTCCGGAGACAGGGGCTACAATGAGCAGTTCTTC. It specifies CASSSGDRGYNEQFF.

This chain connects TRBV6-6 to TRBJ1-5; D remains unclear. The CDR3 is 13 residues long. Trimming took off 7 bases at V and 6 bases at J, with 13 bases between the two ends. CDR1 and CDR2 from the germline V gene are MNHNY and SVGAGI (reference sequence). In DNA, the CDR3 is TGTGCCAGCACCGAAGAGTTTCGTCAGCCCCAGCATTTT. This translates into CASTEEFRQPQHF.

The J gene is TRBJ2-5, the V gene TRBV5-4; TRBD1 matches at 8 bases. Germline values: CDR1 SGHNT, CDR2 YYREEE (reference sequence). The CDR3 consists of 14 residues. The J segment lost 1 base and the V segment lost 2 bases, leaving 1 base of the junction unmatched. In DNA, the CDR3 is TGTGCCAGCAGCTTCAGGGGGCCCCAAGAGACCCAGTACTTC. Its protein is CASSFRGPQETQYF.

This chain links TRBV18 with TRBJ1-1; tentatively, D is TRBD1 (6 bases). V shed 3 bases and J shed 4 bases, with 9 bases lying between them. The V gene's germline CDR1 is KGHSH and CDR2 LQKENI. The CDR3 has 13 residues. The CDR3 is CASSPMGATEAFF. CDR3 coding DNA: TGTGCCAGCTCACCCATGGGGGCCACTGAAGCTTTCTTT.

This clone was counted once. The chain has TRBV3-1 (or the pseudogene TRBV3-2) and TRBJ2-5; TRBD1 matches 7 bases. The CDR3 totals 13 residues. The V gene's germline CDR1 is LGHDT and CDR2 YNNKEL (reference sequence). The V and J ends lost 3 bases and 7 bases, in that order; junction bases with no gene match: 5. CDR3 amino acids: CASSQGTARTQYF. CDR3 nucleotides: TGTGCCAGCAGCCAGGGGACAGCTCGGACCCAGTACTTC.

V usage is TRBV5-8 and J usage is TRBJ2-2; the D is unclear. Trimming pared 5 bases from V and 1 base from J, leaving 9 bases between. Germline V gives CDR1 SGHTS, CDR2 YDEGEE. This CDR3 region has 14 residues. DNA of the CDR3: TGTGCCAGCAGAGTTTTCGGGAACACCGGGGAGCTGTTTTTT. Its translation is CASRVFGNTGELFF.

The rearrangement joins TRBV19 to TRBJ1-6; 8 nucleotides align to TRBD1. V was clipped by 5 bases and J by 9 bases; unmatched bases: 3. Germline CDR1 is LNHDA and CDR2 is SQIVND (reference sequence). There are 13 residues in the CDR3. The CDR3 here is CASSPGGLSPLHF. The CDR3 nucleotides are TGTGCCAGTAGTCCAGGGGGCCTTTCACCCCTCCACTTT.

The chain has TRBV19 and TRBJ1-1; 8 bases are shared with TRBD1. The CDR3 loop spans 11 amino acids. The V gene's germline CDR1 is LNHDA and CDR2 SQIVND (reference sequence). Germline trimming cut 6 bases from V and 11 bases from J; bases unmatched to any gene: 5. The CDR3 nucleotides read TGTGCCAGTAGGCAGCAGGGGGCCGCTTTCTTT. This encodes CASRQQGAAFF.

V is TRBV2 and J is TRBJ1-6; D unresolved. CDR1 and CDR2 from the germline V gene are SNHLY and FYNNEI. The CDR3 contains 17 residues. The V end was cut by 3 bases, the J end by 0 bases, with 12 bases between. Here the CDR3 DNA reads TGTGCCAGCAGTGATTCTACGTATAGCTCCTATAATTCACCCCTCCACTTT. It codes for CASSDSTYSSYNSPLHF.

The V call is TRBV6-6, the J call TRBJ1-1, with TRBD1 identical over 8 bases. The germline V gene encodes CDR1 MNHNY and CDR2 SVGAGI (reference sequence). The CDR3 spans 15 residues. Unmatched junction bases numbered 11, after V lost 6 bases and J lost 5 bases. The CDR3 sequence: CASRLPGGMGTEAFF. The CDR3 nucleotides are TGTGCCAGCAGGTTACCAGGGGGCATGGGGACTGAAGCTTTCTTT.

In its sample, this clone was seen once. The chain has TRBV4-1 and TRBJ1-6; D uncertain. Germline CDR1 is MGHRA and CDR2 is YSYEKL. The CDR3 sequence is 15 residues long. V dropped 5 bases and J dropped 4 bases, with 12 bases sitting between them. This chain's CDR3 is CASSEDRGYNSPLHF. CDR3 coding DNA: TGCGCCAGCAGCGAGGATCGGGGATATAATTCACCCCTCCACTTT.

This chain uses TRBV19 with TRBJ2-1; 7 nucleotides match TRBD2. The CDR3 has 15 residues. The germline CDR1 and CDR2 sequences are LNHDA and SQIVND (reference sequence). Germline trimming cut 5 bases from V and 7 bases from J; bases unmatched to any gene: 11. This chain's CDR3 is CASSPRLAERNEQFF. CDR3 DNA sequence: TGTGCCAGTAGTCCGCGGCTAGCGGAGAGGAATGAGCAGTTCTTC.

CDR3 sequence: CASLVWAEAFF. The CDR3 DNA reads as TGTGCCAGCCTAGTTTGGGCTGAAGCTTTCTTT. The chain recombines TRBV28 with TRBJ1-1; no firm D call. The CDR3 is 11 amino acids. Looked up from germline, CDR1 is MDHEN and CDR2 is SYDVKM. V shed 8 bases and J shed 6 bases, with 10 bases lying between them.

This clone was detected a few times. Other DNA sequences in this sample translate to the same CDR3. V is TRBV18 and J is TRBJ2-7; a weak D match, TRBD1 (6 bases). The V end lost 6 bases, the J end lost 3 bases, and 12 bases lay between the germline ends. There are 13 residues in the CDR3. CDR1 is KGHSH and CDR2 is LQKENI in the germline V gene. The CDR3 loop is CASSLDSLYEQYF. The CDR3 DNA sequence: TGTGCCAGCTCCCTGGACAGTCTCTACGAGCAGTACTTC.

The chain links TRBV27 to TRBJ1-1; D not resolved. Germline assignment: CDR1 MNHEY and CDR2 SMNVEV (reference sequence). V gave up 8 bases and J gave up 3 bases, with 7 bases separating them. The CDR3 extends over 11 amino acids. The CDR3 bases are TGTGCCAGCGGCCCCGACACTGAAGCTTTCTTT. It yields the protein CASGPDTEAFF.

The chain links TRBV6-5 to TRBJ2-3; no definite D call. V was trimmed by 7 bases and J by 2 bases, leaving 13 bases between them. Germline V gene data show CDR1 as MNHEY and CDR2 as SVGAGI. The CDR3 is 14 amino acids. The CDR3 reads CASTRLIFTDTQYF. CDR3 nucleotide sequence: TGTGCCAGCACCAGACTCATTTTCACAGATACGCAGTATTTT.

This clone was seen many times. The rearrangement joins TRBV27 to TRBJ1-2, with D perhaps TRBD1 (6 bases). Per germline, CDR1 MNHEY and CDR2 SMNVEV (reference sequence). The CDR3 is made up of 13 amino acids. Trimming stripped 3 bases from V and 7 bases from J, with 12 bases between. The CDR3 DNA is TGTGCCAGCAGTTTCAACAGGGTGGCTGGCTACACCTTC. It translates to CASSFNRVAGYTF.

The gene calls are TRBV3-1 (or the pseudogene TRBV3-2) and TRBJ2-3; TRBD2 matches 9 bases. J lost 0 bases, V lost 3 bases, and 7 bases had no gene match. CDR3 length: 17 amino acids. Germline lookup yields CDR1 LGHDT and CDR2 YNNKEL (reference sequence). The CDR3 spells CASSQIEAGGSTDTQYF. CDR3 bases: TGTGCCAGCAGCCAGATAGAAGCGGGGGGTAGCACAGATACGCAGTATTTT.

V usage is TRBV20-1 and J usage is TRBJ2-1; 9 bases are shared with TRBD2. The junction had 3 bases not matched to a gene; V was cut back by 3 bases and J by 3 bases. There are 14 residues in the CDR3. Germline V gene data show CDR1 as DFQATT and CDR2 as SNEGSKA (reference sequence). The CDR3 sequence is CSASTTSGYNEQFF. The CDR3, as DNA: TGCAGTGCTAGTACGACTAGCGGCTACAATGAGCAGTTCTTC.

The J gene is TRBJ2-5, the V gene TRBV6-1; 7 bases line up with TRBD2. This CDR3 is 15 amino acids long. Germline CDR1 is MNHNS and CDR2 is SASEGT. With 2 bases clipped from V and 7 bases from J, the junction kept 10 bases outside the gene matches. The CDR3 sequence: CASSELGEGSATQYF. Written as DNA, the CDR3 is TGTGCCAGCAGTGAACTGGGGGAGGGGTCGGCGACCCAGTACTTC.

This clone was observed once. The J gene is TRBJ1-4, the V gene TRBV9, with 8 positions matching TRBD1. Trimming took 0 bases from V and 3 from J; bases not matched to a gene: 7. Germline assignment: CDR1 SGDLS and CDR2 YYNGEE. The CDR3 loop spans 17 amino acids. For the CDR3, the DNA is TGTGCCAGCAGCGTAGGGACAGGGAGCCGAGCTAATGAAAAACTGTTTTTT. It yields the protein CASSVGTGSRANEKLFF.

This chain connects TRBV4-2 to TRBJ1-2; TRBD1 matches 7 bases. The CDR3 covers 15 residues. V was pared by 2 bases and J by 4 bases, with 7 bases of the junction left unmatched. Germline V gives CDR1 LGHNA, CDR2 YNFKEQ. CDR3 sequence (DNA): TGTGCCAGCAGCCAAATCCGGGACAGCGCCTATGGCTACACCTTC. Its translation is CASSQIRDSAYGYTF.

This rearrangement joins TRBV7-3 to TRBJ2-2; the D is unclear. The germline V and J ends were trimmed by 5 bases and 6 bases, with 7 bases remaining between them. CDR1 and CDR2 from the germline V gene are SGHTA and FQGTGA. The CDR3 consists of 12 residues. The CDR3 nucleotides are TGTGCCAGCAGCCCTTCGGCCGGGGAGCTGTTTTTT. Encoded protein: CASSPSAGELFF.

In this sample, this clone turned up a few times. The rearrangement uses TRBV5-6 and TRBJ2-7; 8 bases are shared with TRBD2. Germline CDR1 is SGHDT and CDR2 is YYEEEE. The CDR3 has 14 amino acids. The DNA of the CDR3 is TGTGCCAGCAGTCGGAGACTAGCGCCCCGGGTCTGCACTGTC. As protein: CASSRRLAPRVCTV.